The clone carrying this T cell receptor beta chain was detected only a few times. Its cognate antigen is unknown. With molecular barcodes, quantitative 5'-RACE was used to make the TCR beta libraries. Via MiXCR, TCRdb re-called the 5' RACE reads, giving one row per CDR3 protein. The repertoire holds over 450,000 distinct CDR3 sequences, about 12% seen once, with over 6.5% in the top ten. This record comes from a study of CD8 T cells in ankylosing spondylitis. The study, taken as a whole, reports: Reactive arthritis synovial fluid and blood were previously reported to contain some motif variants. Within matched ankylosing spondylitis synovial fluid, disease-linked clones were reportedly significantly enriched. One TCR beta motif, made up of about 8 highly homologous variants, appeared characteristic of ankylosing spondylitis blood. Disease-linked clones were CD8+ and relatively rare in peripheral blood.

CDR1 is MGHDK, CDR2 SYGVNS, per germline. The V and J ends lost 3 bases and 8 bases, in that order; junction bases with no gene match: 9. This CDR3 has 15 amino acids. The genes are TRBV25-1 and TRBJ1-4, with 7 positions matching TRBD1. The sequence was collected from a male donor with ankylosing spondylitis. Source material: blood, either unsorted or a sorted T cell fraction (not recorded which). The CDR3 DNA sequence: TGTGCCAGCAGTGACCCAAGGGGGCCTGGGGAAAAACTGTTTTTT. It specifies CASSDPRGPGEKLFF.